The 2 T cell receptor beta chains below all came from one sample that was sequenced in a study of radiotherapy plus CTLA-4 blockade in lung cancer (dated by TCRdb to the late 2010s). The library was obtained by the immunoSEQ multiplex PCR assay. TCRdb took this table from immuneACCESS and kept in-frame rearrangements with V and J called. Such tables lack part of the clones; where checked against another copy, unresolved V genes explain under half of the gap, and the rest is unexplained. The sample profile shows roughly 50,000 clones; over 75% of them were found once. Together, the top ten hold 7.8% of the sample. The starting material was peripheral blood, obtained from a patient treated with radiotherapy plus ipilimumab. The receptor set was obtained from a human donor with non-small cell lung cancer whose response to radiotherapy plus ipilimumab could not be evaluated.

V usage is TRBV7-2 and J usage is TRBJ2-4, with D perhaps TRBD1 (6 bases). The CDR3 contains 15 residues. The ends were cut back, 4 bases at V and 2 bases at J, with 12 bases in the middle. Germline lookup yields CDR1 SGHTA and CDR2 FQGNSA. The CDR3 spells CASSYYRDTKNIQYF. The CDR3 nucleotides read TGTGCCAGCAGCTATTACCGGGACACCAAAAACATTCAGTACTTC.

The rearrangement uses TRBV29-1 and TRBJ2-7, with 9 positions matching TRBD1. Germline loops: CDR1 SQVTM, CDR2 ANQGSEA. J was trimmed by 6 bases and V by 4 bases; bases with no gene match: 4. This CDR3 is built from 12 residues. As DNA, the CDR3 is TGCAGCGTTGGGTGGACAGGGGCCGAGCAGTACTTC. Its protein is CSVGWTGAEQYF.